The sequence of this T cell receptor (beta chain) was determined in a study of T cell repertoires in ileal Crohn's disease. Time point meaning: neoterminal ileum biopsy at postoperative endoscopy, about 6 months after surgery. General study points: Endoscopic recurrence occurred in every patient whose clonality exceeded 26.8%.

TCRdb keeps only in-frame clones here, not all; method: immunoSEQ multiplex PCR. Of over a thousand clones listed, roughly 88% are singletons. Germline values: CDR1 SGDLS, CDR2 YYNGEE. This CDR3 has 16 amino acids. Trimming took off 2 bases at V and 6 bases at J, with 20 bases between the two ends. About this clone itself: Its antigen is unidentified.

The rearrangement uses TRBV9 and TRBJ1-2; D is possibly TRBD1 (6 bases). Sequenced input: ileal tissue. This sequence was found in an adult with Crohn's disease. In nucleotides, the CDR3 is TGTGCCAGCAGCGTTCGGGCAGGGGTTGTTAGGGATGGCTACACCTTC. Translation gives CASSVRAGVVRDGYTF.